This T cell receptor (beta chain) was identified in a study of OX40 agonist ivuxolimab in advanced cancers. This clone has just a few counts. Trimming removed 7 bases at V and 0 bases at J, with 10 bases between. The germline V gene has CDR1 MNHNY and CDR2 SVGAGI (reference sequence). The CDR3 runs 13 residues. This table comes from immunoSEQ multiplex PCR, and its TCRdb copy is limited to in-frame clones, with some not included. The repertoire holds under 60,000 clones, with about 88% as singletons. This chain connects TRBV6-6 to TRBJ2-7; possible D gene TRBD1, 6 bases. The input for sequencing was CD4+ or CD8+ T cells sorted from blood, taken in a trial of the OX40 agonist ivuxolimab. This TCR was sampled from an adult with an advanced solid tumor such as melanoma, head and neck, liver or kidney cancer. Here the CDR3 DNA reads TGTGCCAGCAAGGGGGACGGCTCCTACGAGCAGTACTTC. It encodes CASKGDGSYEQYF.